The 17 T cell receptor beta chains in this list originate from one sample, sequenced in a study of blood T cell repertoires in COVID-19. Method: immunoSEQ multiplex PCR; TCRdb's copy keeps in-frame clones and lacks some. The sample consists of 140,000 to 150,000 clones, around 80% of them appearing once. The material sequenced was peripheral blood. Receptors were obtained from a human donor in a cohort sampled during active COVID-19.

This chain links TRBV4-3 with TRBJ1-2; 7 bases align to TRBD1. Germline values: CDR1 LGHNA, CDR2 YSLEER. The CDR3 is made up of 16 amino acids. Trimming cost V 0 bases and J 4 bases; bases outside gene matches: 8. The CDR3 spells CASSQDGYRGGYGYTF. CDR3 DNA sequence: TGCGCCAGCAGCCAAGATGGGTACAGGGGTGGCTATGGCTACACCTTC.

This chain uses TRBV6-5 with TRBJ2-1, with D tentatively TRBD1 (6 bases). CDR1 and CDR2 (germline): MNHEY, SVGAGI. Trimming left V 6 bases short and J 4 bases short, with 13 bases between. This CDR3 is 14 amino acids long. DNA of the CDR3: TGTGCCAGCAGATTACTCGGACAGTACAATGAGCAGTTCTTC. Translating it yields CASRLLGQYNEQFF.

The V gene is TRBV10-3, the J gene TRBJ2-7, with 13 nucleotides matching TRBD2. CDR3 size: 14 residues. V lost 6 bases, J lost 7 bases, and 6 bases stayed unmatched. Germline CDR1 reads ENHRY; CDR2 reads SYGVKD. The CDR3 reads CAISQTSGGWEQYF. The CDR3, as DNA: TGTGCCATCAGCCAGACTAGCGGGGGGTGGGAGCAGTACTTC.

The chain combines TRBV5-8 with TRBJ1-4; 10 bases fit TRBD1. The CDR3 consists of 14 residues. V shed 3 bases, J shed 7 bases, and the junction held 3 bases outside the gene matches. Germline lookup yields CDR1 SGHTS and CDR2 YDEGEE. CDR3 bases: TGTGCCAGCAGCTCCCGGGACAGGGGTGAAAAACTGTTTTTT. Translation gives CASSSRDRGEKLFF.

The chain carries TRBV19 and TRBJ2-3, with 7 bases fitting TRBD1. The germline CDR1 and CDR2 sequences are LNHDA and SQIVND (reference sequence). The CDR3 extends over 15 amino acids. V lost 5 bases, J lost 5 bases, and 10 bases stayed unmatched. In nucleotides, the CDR3 is TGTGCCAGTAGTCGCCGACAGGGAGAGGGAGATACGCAGTATTTT. As protein: CASSRRQGEGDTQYF. Filled out from reference TRBV19 and TRBJ2-3, the complete variable domain reads DGGITQSPKYLFRKEGQNVTLSCEQNLNHDAMYWYRQDPGQGLRLIYYSQIVNDFQKGDIAEGYSVSREKKESFPLTVTSAQKNPTAFYLCASSRRQGEGDTQYFGPGTRLTVL.

The CDR3 protein is CASSRQDQNTEAFF. CDR3 in DNA: TGTGCCAGCAGCAGACAGGACCAGAACACTGAAGCTTTCTTT. This sequence joins TRBV7-2 and TRBJ1-1; D may be TRBD1 (6 bases). The germline CDR1 and CDR2 sequences are SGHTA and FQGNSA. V lost 5 bases and J lost 1, with 11 bases in between. The CDR3 runs 14 residues.

The rearrangement uses TRBV19 and TRBJ1-4; D may be TRBD1 (5 bases). V lost 7 bases, J lost 2 bases, and 17 bases lay in between. The CDR3 spans 16 residues. Germline CDR1 is LNHDA and CDR2 is SQIVND (reference sequence). DNA for the CDR3: TGTGCCAGTATGAAAGGGGTTGGTAGTACTAATGAAAAACTGTTTTTT. This translates into CASMKGVGSTNEKLFF.

J is TRBJ1-4 and V is TRBV3-1 (or the pseudogene TRBV3-2); 10 positions match TRBD1. The V gene end was trimmed by 3 bases and the J gene end by 8 bases; junction bases not matched to a gene: 3. CDR3 size: 14 residues. Per germline, CDR1 LGHDT and CDR2 YNNKEL (reference sequence). The chain's CDR3 is CASSQLDRGEKLFF. CDR3 coding DNA: TGTGCCAGCAGCCAGCTGGACAGGGGGGAAAAACTGTTTTTT.

The genes are TRBV18 and TRBJ2-7, with 10 bases identical to TRBD2. Germline V gene lookup returns CDR1 KGHSH and CDR2 LQKENI. This CDR3 spans 16 amino acids. V lost 0 bases, J lost 0 bases, and 2 bases stayed unmatched. CDR3 nucleotides: TGTGCCAGCTCACCACCCGGGACTAGCGACTCCTACGAGCAGTACTTC. This translates into CASSPPGTSDSYEQYF.

The rearrangement uses TRBV9 and TRBJ2-5; TRBD2 agrees at 12 bases. J was trimmed by 3 bases and V by 4 bases; bases with no gene match: 4. CDR1 and CDR2 from the germline V gene are SGDLS and YYNGEE. The CDR3 has 15 residues. CDR3 in amino acids: CASSLRLAGEETQYF. For the CDR3, the DNA is TGTGCCAGCAGCCTTCGACTAGCGGGAGAAGAGACCCAGTACTTC.

This chain connects TRBV3-1 (or the pseudogene TRBV3-2) to TRBJ1-2; D remains ambiguous. The CDR3 has 15 amino acids. Germline V gives CDR1 LGHDT, CDR2 YNNKEL (reference sequence). The ends were cut back, 4 bases at V and 1 base at J, with 13 bases in the middle. CDR3 protein: CASSPRHGNNYGYTF. The CDR3 DNA reads as TGTGCCAGCAGCCCCCGACATGGAAATAACTATGGCTACACCTTC.

This sequence joins TRBV9 and TRBJ2-1; D ambiguous. The V and J ends lost 0 bases and 4 bases respectively, with 14 bases between them. This CDR3 region has 16 residues. The germline CDR1 and CDR2 sequences are SGDLS and YYNGEE. The CDR3 sequence is CASSVEAAFSYNEQFF. CDR3 coding DNA: TGTGCCAGCAGCGTAGAAGCCGCCTTCTCATACAATGAGCAGTTCTTC.

The chain employs TRBV5-1 and TRBJ2-5; 10 nucleotides line up with TRBD2. The CDR3 extends over 17 amino acids. Germline CDR1 SGHRS, CDR2 YFSETQ. V trimming: 0 bases; J trimming: 0 bases; junction bases outside the gene matches: 5. CDR3 sequence: CASSLAKTSGYQETQYF. In DNA, the CDR3 is TGCGCCAGCAGCTTGGCGAAGACTAGCGGGTACCAAGAGACCCAGTACTTC.

CDR3 loop: CASSLSGRGDEKLFF. CDR3 nucleotide sequence: TGTGCCAGCAGTTTATCGGGCAGGGGGGATGAAAAACTGTTTTTT. This chain connects TRBV27 to TRBJ1-4; 7 bases map to TRBD1. Trimming removed 0 bases from V and 6 bases from J; junction bases left unmatched: 4. CDR3 length: 15 amino acids. Germline CDR1 and CDR2: MNHEY and SMNVEV (reference sequence). The whole variable domain, remainder taken from reference TRBV27 and TRBJ1-4, is EAQVTQNPRYLITVTGKKLTVTCSQNMNHEYMSWYRQDPGLGLRQIYYSMNVEVTDKGDVPEGYKVSRKEKRNFPLILESPSPNQTSLYFCASSLSGRGDEKLFFGSGTQLSVL.

The CDR3 protein is CASSSGTSGTGELFF. CDR3 nucleotides: TGTGCCAGCAGCTCCGGGACTAGCGGCACCGGGGAGCTGTTTTTT. The rearrangement links TRBV6-2 or TRBV6-3 to TRBJ2-2, with 11 bases fitting TRBD2. Losses at the gene ends were 6 bases for V and 4 bases for J; bases not matched to a gene: 4. The CDR3 runs to 15 residues. CDR1 and CDR2 from the germline V gene are MNHEY and SVGEGT.

The chain employs TRBV19 and TRBJ1-2; D may be TRBD1 (5 bases). V lost 6 bases and J lost 5, with 16 bases in between. CDR3 length equals 14 residues. CDR1 is LNHDA, CDR2 SQIVND, per germline (reference sequence). The CDR3: CASRIGMGGYGYTF. CDR3 nucleotides: TGTGCCAGTAGAATCGGAATGGGGGGATATGGCTACACCTTC.

V usage is TRBV15 and J usage is TRBJ2-1; TRBD1 matches 10 bases. This CDR3 spans 14 amino acids. Germline trimming cut 4 bases from V and 6 bases from J; bases unmatched to any gene: 3. From germline, CDR1 is LNHNV and CDR2 YYDKDF (reference sequence). The CDR3 nucleotides are TGTGCCACCAGCAACCGGGACAGGGGCAATGAGCAGTTCTTC. Protein product: CATSNRDRGNEQFF.